The rows below give T cell receptor beta chains drawn from one sample of a study of vaccination and CD4 T cells after COVID-19. No antigens are known for them. TCRdb re-called the PCR reads with MiXCR, one entry per CDR3 protein. The sample lists some 16,000 distinct CDR3 sequences, 36% occurring once. This sample comprised CD4+ T cells from blood, cultured in vitro, obtained before SARS-CoV-2 vaccination. Every receptor here comes from a human donor who received a COVID-19 vaccine. The CDR3 runs from the conserved cysteine through the conserved F or W. Each record gives: clone size, V gene, D gene, CDR3 protein. D genes are given only for firm matches. Size is omitted from some rows. Given values are once, few, many or a class for expanded clones.

clone_size: .; v_call: TRBV6-4; d_call: .; cdr3_aa: CASSFGGGVDTQYF
clone_size: .; v_call: TRBV20-1; d_call: .; cdr3_aa: CSASQGCRDQPQHF
clone_size: few; v_call: TRBV20-1; d_call: TRBD2; cdr3_aa: CSARDRSSGGVRTGELFF
clone_size: .; v_call: TRBV12-3/TRBV12-4; d_call: TRBD1; cdr3_aa: CASSPHVGGLQTYNEQFF
clone_size: .; v_call: TRBV12-5; d_call: TRBD1; cdr3_aa: CASGFGQGYNQPQHF
clone_size: .; v_call: TRBV25-1; d_call: .; cdr3_aa: CASSEAPGTGSPPHF
clone_size: .; v_call: TRBV9; d_call: TRBD1; cdr3_aa: CASSPGTGGYGYTF
clone_size: .; v_call: TRBV12-3/TRBV12-4; d_call: TRBD2; cdr3_aa: CASSQLAGGPGGELFF
clone_size: few; v_call: TRBV10-3; d_call: .; cdr3_aa: CASSVGRGDQPQHF
clone_size: .; v_call: TRBV20-1; d_call: TRBD1; cdr3_aa: CSARRDSSTGELFF
clone_size: .; v_call: TRBV7-9; d_call: .; cdr3_aa: CASSLLNNYGYTF
clone_size: few; v_call: TRBV7-8; d_call: TRBD1; cdr3_aa: CASSLGVAQGALRNQETQYF
clone_size: .; v_call: TRBV27; d_call: TRBD1; cdr3_aa: CASSKGQGRSYEQYF
clone_size: .; v_call: TRBV7-2; d_call: TRBD1; cdr3_aa: CASSSRDRGGETQYF
clone_size: .; v_call: TRBV2; d_call: TRBD1; cdr3_aa: CASRRDRTWNQPQHF
clone_size: few; v_call: TRBV24-1; d_call: .; cdr3_aa: CATSGDWVLAKNIQYF
clone_size: .; v_call: TRBV20-1; d_call: .; cdr3_aa: CSARGSRGSTEAFF
clone_size: .; v_call: TRBV19; d_call: TRBD1; cdr3_aa: CASSIQGVNTEAFF
clone_size: .; v_call: TRBV7-6; d_call: .; cdr3_aa: CASSSTQIQFYGETQYF
clone_size: once; v_call: TRBV29-1; d_call: .; cdr3_aa: CSVALVSGNTIYF
clone_size: .; v_call: TRBV6-1; d_call: TRBD1; cdr3_aa: CASSTPDRDGSGNTIYF
clone_size: few; v_call: TRBV7-6; d_call: .; cdr3_aa: CASSAYGGAGETQYF
clone_size: .; v_call: TRBV6-1; d_call: .; cdr3_aa: CASSSLYEQYF
clone_size: .; v_call: TRBV12-3/TRBV12-4; d_call: .; cdr3_aa: CASSFVGETQYF
clone_size: .; v_call: TRBV5-1; d_call: .; cdr3_aa: CASSFWGPGNTEAFF
clone_size: .; v_call: TRBV25-1; d_call: TRBD1; cdr3_aa: CASRGQGGYTF
clone_size: .; v_call: TRBV20-1; d_call: TRBD2; cdr3_aa: CSASTTSGGTDTQYF